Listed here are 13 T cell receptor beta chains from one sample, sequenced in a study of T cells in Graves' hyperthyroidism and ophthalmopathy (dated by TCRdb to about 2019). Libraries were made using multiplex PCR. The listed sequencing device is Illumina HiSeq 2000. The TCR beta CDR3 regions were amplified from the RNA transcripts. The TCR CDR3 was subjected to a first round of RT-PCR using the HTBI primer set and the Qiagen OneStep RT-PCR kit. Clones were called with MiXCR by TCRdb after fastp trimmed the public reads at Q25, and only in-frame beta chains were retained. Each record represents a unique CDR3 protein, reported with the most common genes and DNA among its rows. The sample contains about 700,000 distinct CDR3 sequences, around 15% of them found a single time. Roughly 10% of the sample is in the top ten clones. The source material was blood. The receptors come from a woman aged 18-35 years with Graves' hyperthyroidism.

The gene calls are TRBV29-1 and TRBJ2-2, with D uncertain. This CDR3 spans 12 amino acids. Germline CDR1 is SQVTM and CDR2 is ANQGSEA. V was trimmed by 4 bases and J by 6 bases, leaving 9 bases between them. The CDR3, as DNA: TGCAGCGTTGTGATGCGTTCCGGGGAGCTGTTTTTT. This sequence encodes CSVVMRSGELFF.

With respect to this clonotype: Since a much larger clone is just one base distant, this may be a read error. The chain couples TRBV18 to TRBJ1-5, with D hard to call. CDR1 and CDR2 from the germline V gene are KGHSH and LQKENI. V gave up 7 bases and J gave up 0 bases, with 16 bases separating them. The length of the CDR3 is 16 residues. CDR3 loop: CASLPNGDHSNQPQHF. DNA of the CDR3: TGTGCCAGCTTACCGAATGGAGACCATAGCAATCAGCCCCAGCATTTT.

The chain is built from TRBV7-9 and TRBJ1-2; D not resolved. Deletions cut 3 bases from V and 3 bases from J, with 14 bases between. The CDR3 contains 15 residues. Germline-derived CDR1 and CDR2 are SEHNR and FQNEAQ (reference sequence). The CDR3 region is CASSFFGSGDYGYTF. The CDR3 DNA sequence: TGTGCCAGCAGCTTCTTTGGGTCAGGTGACTATGGCTACACCTTC.

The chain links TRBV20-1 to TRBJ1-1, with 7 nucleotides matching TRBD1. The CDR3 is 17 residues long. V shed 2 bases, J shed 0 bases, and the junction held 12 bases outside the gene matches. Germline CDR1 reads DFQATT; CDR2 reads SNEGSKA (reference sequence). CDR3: CSARSTGQVLMNTEAFF. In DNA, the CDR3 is TGCAGTGCTAGATCGACCGGACAGGTCCTCATGAACACTGAAGCTTTCTTT.

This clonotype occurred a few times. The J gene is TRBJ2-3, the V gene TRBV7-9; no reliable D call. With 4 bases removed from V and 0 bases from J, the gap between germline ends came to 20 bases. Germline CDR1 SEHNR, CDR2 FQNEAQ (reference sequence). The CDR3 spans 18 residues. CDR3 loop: CASSSTQLRVASTDTQYF. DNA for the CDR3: TGTGCCAGCAGCTCGACCCAACTACGGGTGGCTAGCACAGATACGCAGTATTTT. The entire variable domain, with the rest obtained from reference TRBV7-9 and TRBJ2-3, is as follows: DTGVSQNPRHKITKRGQNVTFRCDPISEHNRLYWYRQTLGQGPEFLTYFQNEAQLEKSRLLSDRFSAERPKGSFSTLEIQRTEQGDSAMYLCASSSTQLRVASTDTQYFGPGTRLTVL.

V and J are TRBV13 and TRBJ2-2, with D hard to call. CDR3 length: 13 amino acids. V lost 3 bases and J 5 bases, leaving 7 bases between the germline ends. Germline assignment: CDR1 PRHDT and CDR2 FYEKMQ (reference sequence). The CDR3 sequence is CASSFSLTGELFF. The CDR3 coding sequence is TGTGCCAGCAGCTTCTCCCTAACCGGGGAGCTGTTTTTT.

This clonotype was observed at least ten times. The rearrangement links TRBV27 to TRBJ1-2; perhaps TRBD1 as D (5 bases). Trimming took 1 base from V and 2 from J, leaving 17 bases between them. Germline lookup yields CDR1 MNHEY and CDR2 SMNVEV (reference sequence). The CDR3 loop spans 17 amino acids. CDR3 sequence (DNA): TGTGCCAGCAGTTTATACCCCCCCGACAGATACAACTATGGCTACACCTTC. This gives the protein CASSLYPPDRYNYGYTF.

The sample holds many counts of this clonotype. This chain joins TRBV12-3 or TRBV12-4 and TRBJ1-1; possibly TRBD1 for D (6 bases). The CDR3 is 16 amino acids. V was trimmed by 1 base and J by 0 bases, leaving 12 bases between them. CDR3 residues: CASSLGDTSLNTEAFF. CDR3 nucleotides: TGTGCCAGCAGTTTAGGGGACACATCCTTGAACACTGAAGCTTTCTTT.

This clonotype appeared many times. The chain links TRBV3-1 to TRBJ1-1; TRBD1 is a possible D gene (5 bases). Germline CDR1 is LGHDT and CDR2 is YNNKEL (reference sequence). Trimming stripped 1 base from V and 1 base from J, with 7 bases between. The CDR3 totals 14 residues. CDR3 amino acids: CASSQGGENTEAFF. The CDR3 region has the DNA TGTGCCAGCAGCCAAGGGGGGGAGAACACTGAAGCTTTCTTT.

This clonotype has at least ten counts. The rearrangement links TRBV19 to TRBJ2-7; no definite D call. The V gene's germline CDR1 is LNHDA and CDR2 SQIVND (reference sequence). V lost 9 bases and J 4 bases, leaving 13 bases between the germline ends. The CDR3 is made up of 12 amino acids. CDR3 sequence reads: CASSSGRYEQYF. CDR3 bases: TGTGCCAGCAGTTCCGGACGTTACGAGCAGTACTTC.

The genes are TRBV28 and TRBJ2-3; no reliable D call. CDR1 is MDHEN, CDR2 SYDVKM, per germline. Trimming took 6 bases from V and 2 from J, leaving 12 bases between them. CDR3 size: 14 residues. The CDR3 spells CASRRAAITDTQYF. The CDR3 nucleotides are TGTGCCAGCAGAAGGGCAGCGATCACAGATACGCAGTATTTT. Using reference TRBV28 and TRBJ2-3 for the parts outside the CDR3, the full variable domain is DVKVTQSSRYLVKRTGEKVFLECVQDMDHENMFWYRQDPGLGLRLIYFSYDVKMKEKGDIPEGYSVSREKKERFSLILESASTNQTSMYLCASRRAAITDTQYFGPGTRLTVL.

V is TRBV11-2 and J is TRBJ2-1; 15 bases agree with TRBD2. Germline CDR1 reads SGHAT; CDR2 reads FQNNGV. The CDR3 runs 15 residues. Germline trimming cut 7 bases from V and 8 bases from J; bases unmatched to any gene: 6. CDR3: CASNPGLAGGYEQFF. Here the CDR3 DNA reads TGTGCCAGCAACCCGGGACTAGCGGGAGGATATGAGCAGTTCTTC. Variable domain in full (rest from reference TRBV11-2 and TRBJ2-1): EAGVAQSPRYKIIEKRQSVAFWCNPISGHATLYWYQQILGQGPKLLIQFQNNGVVDDSQLPKDRFSAERLKGVDSTLKIQPAKLEDSAVYLCASNPGLAGGYEQFFGPGTRLTVL.

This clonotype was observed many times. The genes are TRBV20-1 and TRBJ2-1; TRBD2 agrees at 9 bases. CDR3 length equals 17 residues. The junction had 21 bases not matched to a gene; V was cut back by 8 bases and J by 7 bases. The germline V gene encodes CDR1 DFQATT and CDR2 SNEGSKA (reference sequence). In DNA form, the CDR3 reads TGCAGTCTCACCGCTTATGGGGATCCAGCGGGAGGAAATGAGCAGTTCTTC. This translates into CSLTAYGDPAGGNEQFF.